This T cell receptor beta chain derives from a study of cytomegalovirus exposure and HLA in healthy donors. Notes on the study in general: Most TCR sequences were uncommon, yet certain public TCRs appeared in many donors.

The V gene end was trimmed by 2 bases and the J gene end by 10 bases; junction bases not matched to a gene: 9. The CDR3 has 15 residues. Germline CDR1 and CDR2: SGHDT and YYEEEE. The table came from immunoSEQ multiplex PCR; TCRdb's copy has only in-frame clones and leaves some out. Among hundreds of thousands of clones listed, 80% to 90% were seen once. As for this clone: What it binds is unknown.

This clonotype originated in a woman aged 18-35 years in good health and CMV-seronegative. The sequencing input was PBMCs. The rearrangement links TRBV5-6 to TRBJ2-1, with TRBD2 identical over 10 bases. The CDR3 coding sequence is TGTGCCAGCAGCTTCAGCGGGGGGGGCCCCTTGGAGCAGTTCTTC. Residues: CASSFSGGGPLEQFF.